This T cell receptor beta chain is from a study of regulatory T cells in long-lasting Graves disease. Both iRepertoire HTBI primers and Arm-PCR of CDR3 regions were used to build the TCR beta libraries. TCRdb recomputed calls from the multiplex PCR reads with MiXCR, one row per CDR3 protein. The sample records 550,000 to 700,000 distinct CDR3 sequences, about 16% being singletons. Time point defined: newly diagnosed GD, antithyroid drugs for less than 3 months. There was RNA extracted from PBMCs, and the TCR library was made from it. Trimming took 0 bases from V and 6 from J, leaving 12 bases between them. This CDR3 comprises 15 residues. Germline CDR1 SGHRS, CDR2 YFSETQ. A further study also used this sample, focusing on T cells in Graves' hyperthyroidism and ophthalmopathy. That work contributes: The TCR CDR3 was amplified in a first-round RT-PCR using the HTBI primer set.

The sample was peripheral blood mononuclear cells (PBMCs), taken at new diagnosis, from a patient treated with antithyroid drugs. V and J are TRBV5-1 and TRBJ1-4; D is possibly TRBD1 (5 bases). The receptor comes from a young man with Graves disease. The CDR3 DNA follows: TGCGCCAGCAGCTTGGGACAGTCGGGCGATGAAAAACTGTTTTTT. As protein: CASSLGQSGDEKLFF.